The next 22 T cell receptor beta chains were all read from a single sample in a study of blood T cell repertoires in COVID-19. The data were produced by immunoSEQ multiplex PCR, yet TCRdb's version contains in-frame clones alone and is incomplete. Of approximately 200,000 clones listed, around 84% are singletons. The sample consisted of peripheral blood. Receptor source: a woman between 55 and 75 years old who had recovered from COVID-19.

V usage is TRBV9 and J usage is TRBJ2-7, with 10 bases lining up with TRBD2. This CDR3 comprises 15 residues. Unmatched junction bases numbered 4, after V lost 2 bases and J lost 2 bases. Germline assignment: CDR1 SGDLS and CDR2 YYNGEE. CDR3 sequence: CASSVSSGGAYEQYF. The CDR3 DNA sequence: TGTGCCAGCAGCGTTTCGAGCGGGGGGGCCTACGAGCAGTACTTC.

In this sample, this clone turned up many times. The chain joins TRBV20-1 to TRBJ1-4, with D perhaps matching TRBD1 (6 bases). The CDR3 has 11 residues. V was shortened by 7 bases and J by 8 bases, with 11 bases between the two germline ends. The germline V gene encodes CDR1 DFQATT and CDR2 SNEGSKA (reference sequence). This chain's CDR3 is CSVPGAEKLFF. The DNA for the CDR3 is TGCAGTGTGCCAGGGGCCGAAAAACTGTTTTTT.

V gene TRBV30 combines with J gene TRBJ1-1, with D tentatively TRBD1 (6 bases). Germline V gene lookup returns CDR1 GTSNPN and CDR2 SVGIG (reference sequence). The length of the CDR3 is 13 residues. Trimming removed 5 bases from V and 1 base from J, with 11 bases in between. The chain's CDR3 is CAWEKTGNTEAFF. DNA of the CDR3: TGTGCCTGGGAAAAGACAGGGAACACTGAAGCTTTCTTT.

V is TRBV5-8 and J is TRBJ2-3; D may be TRBD2 (5 bases). Per germline, CDR1 SGHTS and CDR2 YDEGEE. The CDR3 extends over 14 amino acids. V dropped 8 bases and J dropped 0 bases, with 13 bases sitting between them. CDR3 amino acids: CASSRGFSTDTQYF. CDR3 bases: TGTGCCAGTAGTCGAGGGTTTAGCACAGATACGCAGTATTTT.

V gene TRBV19 combines with J gene TRBJ2-7; 12 bases line up with TRBD1. The V gene end was trimmed by 6 bases and the J gene end by 4 bases; junction bases not matched to a gene: 7. This CDR3 has 15 amino acids. Germline loops: CDR1 LNHDA, CDR2 SQIVND (reference sequence). The CDR3 is CASSPGTGGRYEQYF. The CDR3 DNA sequence: TGTGCCAGTAGCCCCGGGACAGGGGGCAGGTACGAGCAGTACTTC.

This chain links TRBV6-5 with TRBJ2-7; TRBD1 agrees at 7 bases. The CDR3 totals 15 residues. Per germline, CDR1 MNHEY and CDR2 SVGAGI. V was clipped by 6 bases and J by 1 base; unmatched bases: 9. The chain's CDR3 is CASSWASGGSYEQYF. The CDR3 DNA sequence: TGTGCCAGCAGCTGGGCGTCAGGGGGTTCCTACGAGCAGTACTTC.

The V and J genes are TRBV19 and TRBJ2-7; TRBD1 aligns across 10 bases. The trim removed 9 bases at V and 5 bases at J, leaving 4 bases unmatched. Germline V gene data show CDR1 as LNHDA and CDR2 as SQIVND (reference sequence). This CDR3 has 12 residues. CDR3 in DNA: TGTGCCAGCGGACAGGGGGGTAACGAGCAGTACTTC. Translated, it gives CASGQGGNEQYF.

The V and J genes are TRBV10-2 and TRBJ1-5; D uncertain. This CDR3 is built from 13 residues. V was trimmed by 4 bases and J by 3 bases, leaving 7 bases between them. CDR1 is WSHSY and CDR2 is SAAADI in the germline V gene. The CDR3, as DNA: TGCGCCAGCAGTGCGGGGATCAATCAGCCCCAGCATTTT. It codes for CASSAGINQPQHF.

Only one count was recorded for this clone. The chain combines TRBV6-6 with TRBJ1-1, with 8 bases aligning to TRBD1. The CDR3 runs 15 residues. Trimming at V came to 5 bases and at J to 5 bases, leaving 10 bases not matched to a gene. CDR1 MNHNY and CDR2 SVGAGI come from the germline V gene (reference sequence). The CDR3: CASSVAGGSGTEAFF. In nucleotides, the CDR3 is TGTGCCAGCAGTGTAGCAGGGGGCTCGGGAACTGAAGCTTTCTTT.

V is TRBV11-2 and J is TRBJ1-1; D might be TRBD1 (5 bases). Germline lookup yields CDR1 SGHAT and CDR2 FQNNGV. This CDR3 region has 14 residues. V shed 0 bases and J shed 6 bases, with 11 bases lying between them. Here the CDR3 reads CASSLDRGVSEAFF. For the CDR3, the DNA is TGTGCCAGCAGCTTAGATCGGGGGGTCTCTGAAGCTTTCTTT.

This chain connects TRBV11-3 to TRBJ2-2; possibly TRBD2 for D (7 bases). The V end lost 3 bases, the J end lost 3 bases, and 11 bases lay between the germline ends. The CDR3 is made up of 15 amino acids. Germline lookup yields CDR1 SGHNT and CDR2 YENEEA. Here the CDR3 DNA reads TGTGCCAGCAGCTTCGGGGGGCGGGACACCGGGGAGCTGTTTTTT. This codes for CASSFGGRDTGELFF.

This clone was seen only a few times. This sequence joins TRBV27 and TRBJ1-6; possible D gene TRBD1, 5 bases. Germline values: CDR1 MNHEY, CDR2 SMNVEV (reference sequence). This CDR3 spans 16 amino acids. Trimming left V 5 bases short and J 2 bases short, with 13 bases between. CDR3 protein: CASSRTLRTYNSPLHF. In DNA form, the CDR3 reads TGTGCCAGCAGTCGGACACTGCGAACCTATAATTCACCCCTCCACTTT.

The chain couples TRBV5-4 to TRBJ2-3, with D maybe TRBD2 (6 bases). CDR1 and CDR2 (germline): SGHNT, YYREEE (reference sequence). Trimming cost V 5 bases and J 6 bases, with 10 bases left between them. CDR3 length: 12 amino acids. CDR3 bases: TGTGCCAGCAGGCGGGACTCGGATACGCAGTATTTT. Protein: CASRRDSDTQYF.

This sequence joins TRBV6-5 and TRBJ1-2; D call uncertain. The ends were cut back, 5 bases at V and 1 base at J, with 8 bases in the middle. Germline CDR1 MNHEY, CDR2 SVGAGI. CDR3 size: 13 residues. The DNA for the CDR3 is TGTGCCAGCAGTCCGGACTTTAACTATGGCTACACCTTC. The encoded protein is CASSPDFNYGYTF.

The chain has TRBV3-1 (or the pseudogene TRBV3-2) and TRBJ2-3, with 9 bases fitting TRBD2. CDR3 length: 16 amino acids. V lost 4 bases and J lost 8; bases outside the gene matches: 13. CDR1 and CDR2 from the germline V gene are LGHDT and YNNKEL (reference sequence). The CDR3 sequence is CASSLSNSGGRGTQYF. The CDR3 DNA sequence: TGTGCCAGCAGCCTATCGAATAGCGGGGGTCGTGGTACGCAGTATTTT.

The genes are TRBV7-9 and TRBJ1-2; TRBD1 agrees at 7 bases. J lost 4 bases, V lost 5 bases, and 10 bases had no gene match. The germline CDR1 and CDR2 sequences are SEHNR and FQNEAQ (reference sequence). The CDR3 is 15 amino acids. The CDR3 sequence is CASSPDRARGYGYTF. CDR3 coding DNA: TGTGCCAGCAGCCCCGACAGGGCGAGGGGCTATGGCTACACCTTC. Variable domain in full (rest from reference TRBV7-9 and TRBJ1-2): DTGVSQNPRHKITKRGQNVTFRCDPISEHNRLYWYRQTLGQGPEFLTYFQNEAQLEKSRLLSDRFSAERPKGSFSTLEIQRTEQGDSAMYLCASSPDRARGYGYTFGSGTRLTVV.

DNA of the CDR3: TGCAGTGCTAGGACACTCTATGGCTACACCTTC. Its protein is CSARTLYGYTF. The genes are TRBV20-1 and TRBJ1-2, with no clear D. V lost 3 bases to trimming and J lost 4 bases, with 6 bases between them. The CDR3 is 11 residues long. Germline lookup yields CDR1 DFQATT and CDR2 SNEGSKA (reference sequence).

V and J are TRBV24-1 and TRBJ1-5, with a weak D call TRBD1 (5 bases). Trimming took 3 bases from V and 6 from J, leaving 20 bases between them. CDR3 size: 17 residues. Looked up from germline, CDR1 is KGHDR and CDR2 is SFDVKD. The CDR3 spells CATSDDTNRLEAQPQHF. The CDR3 DNA sequence: TGTGCCACCAGTGATGATACCAACAGGTTGGAAGCTCAGCCCCAGCATTTT.

This chain joins TRBV30 and TRBJ1-1; TRBD1 matches at 7 bases. Germline-derived CDR1 and CDR2 are GTSNPN and SVGIG (reference sequence). This CDR3 comprises 12 residues. J lost 5 bases, V lost 2 bases, and 2 bases had no gene match. The CDR3 reads CAWSKQGTEAFF. The CDR3 DNA reads TGTGCCTGGAGTAAACAGGGGACTGAAGCTTTCTTT.

The DNA of the CDR3 is TGTGCCAGCAGCGTATGGCGGGCTTTCGTCGAGCAGTACTTC. Translating gives CASSVWRAFVEQYF. The rearrangement joins TRBV9 to TRBJ2-7; a possible D gene is TRBD2 (5 bases). Germline loops: CDR1 SGDLS, CDR2 YYNGEE. The CDR3 length is 14 residues. Trimming stripped 1 base from V and 6 bases from J, with 14 bases between.

The rearrangement uses TRBV6-2 or TRBV6-3 and TRBJ2-1; no firm D call. V was pared by 1 base and J by 7 bases, with 2 bases between. The CDR3 length is 11 residues. The germline CDR1 and CDR2 sequences are MNHEY and SVGEGT. The CDR3 bases are TGTGCCAGCAGTTACTTAAATGAGCAGTTCTTC. The encoded protein is CASSYLNEQFF.

The table lists this clone with a count of one. The rearrangement links TRBV5-4 to TRBJ2-7; 7 bases match TRBD2. Per the germline V gene, CDR1 is SGHNT and CDR2 is YYREEE (reference sequence). The CDR3 is 15 amino acids. Trimming at V came to 4 bases and at J to 6 bases, leaving 13 bases not matched to a gene. As DNA, the CDR3 is TGTGCCAGCAGCCTTGGGGGAGGGACTATTCCCGAGCAGTACTTC. Protein product: CASSLGGGTIPEQYF.